The subject of this entry is one T cell receptor beta chain. These data come from a study of T cells in Graves' hyperthyroidism and ophthalmopathy. Amplification of TCR beta CDR3 regions was performed using RNA transcripts as template. TCR CDR3 underwent first-round RT-PCR with the HTBI primer set. MiXCR was run by TCRdb on the multiplex PCR reads, yielding one entry per CDR3 protein. The repertoire includes hundreds of thousands of distinct CDR3 sequences, about 38% of them detected once, and approximately 8.7% sits in the top ten. The hyperthyroidism was newly diagnosed and had lasted under 2 months; the patients were aged 18 to 65. V lost 3 bases and J 8 bases, leaving 16 bases between the germline ends. Germline V gene lookup returns CDR1 SEHNR and CDR2 FQNEAQ (reference sequence). The CDR3 totals 15 residues.

Sequencing input: blood. This rearrangement joins TRBV7-9 to TRBJ1-4, with D maybe TRBD1 (6 bases). This TCR derives from a man aged 18 to 30 with Graves' hyperthyroidism. Here the CDR3 DNA reads TGTGCCAGCAGCTTCATACAGGGCGTGAACGAAAAACTGTTTTTT. This gives the protein CASSFIQGVNEKLFF.